Reported below is one T cell receptor beta chain. The ends were cut back, 1 base at V and 9 bases at J, with 12 bases in the middle. Germline loops: CDR1 SNHLY, CDR2 FYNNEI. CDR3 size: 13 residues. This sample was taken from a study of blood T cell repertoires in COVID-19. Whole-study context: Samples representing acute and convalescent COVID-19 were sourced from the United States, Italy and Spain. T cells, B-cell-depleted T cells, or PBMCs provided the cDNA or gDNA that served as material.

As processed by the authors: By means of reference gene primer amplification, nucleated cell counts were estimated. Produced via immunoSEQ multiplex PCR; TCRdb's table is partial and in-frame only. The D gene and trimming were derived from the DNA, and the V and J assignments and clone size from that table. The sample shows 250,000 or so clones, roughly 88% of them seen only once. The chain has TRBV2 and TRBJ1-2; possibly TRBD1 for D (6 bases). The sample was peripheral blood. This TCR came from a woman aged 25 to 45 with COVID-19, enrolled during active disease. This chain's CDR3 is CASSEELQGCYTF. DNA for the CDR3: TGTGCCAGCAGTGAAGAACTACAGGGTTGCTACACCTTC.